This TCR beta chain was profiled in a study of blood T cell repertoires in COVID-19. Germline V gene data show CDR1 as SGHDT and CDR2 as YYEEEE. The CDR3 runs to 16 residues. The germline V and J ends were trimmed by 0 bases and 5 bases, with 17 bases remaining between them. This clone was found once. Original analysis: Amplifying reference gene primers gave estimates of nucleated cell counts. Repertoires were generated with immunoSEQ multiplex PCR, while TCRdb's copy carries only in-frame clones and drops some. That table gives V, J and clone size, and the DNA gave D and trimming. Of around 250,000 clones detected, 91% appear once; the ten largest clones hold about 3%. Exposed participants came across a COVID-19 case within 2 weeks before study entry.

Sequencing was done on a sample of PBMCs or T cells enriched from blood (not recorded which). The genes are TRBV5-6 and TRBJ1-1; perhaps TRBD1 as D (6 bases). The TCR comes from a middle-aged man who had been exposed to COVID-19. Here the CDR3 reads CASSLAQGQGLTEAFF. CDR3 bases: TGTGCCAGCAGCTTGGCACAGGGTCAAGGCTTGACTGAAGCTTTCTTT.